The 25 T cell receptor beta chains listed next were all sequenced from one sample in a study of CD8 T cells in Susac syndrome (dated by TCRdb to the late 2010s). Library preparation employed the immunoSEQ multiplex PCR assay. RNA was extracted using the RNeasy kit, and about 0.5 to 1 microgram was reverse transcribed with random hexamers. In TCRdb, the public reads were trimmed at Q25 with fastp and aligned with MiXCR, with productive beta chains retained. CDR3 protein duplicates are merged, each entry listing the most common genes and DNA. Within this sample are about 190,000 distinct CDR3 sequences, with approximately 95% of them counted one time only. Around 0.16% of the sample belongs to the ten largest clones. The sequenced sample was CD8+ T cells from PBMCs. The receptors here all came from a human donor with Susac syndrome.

The V call is TRBV6-5, the J call TRBJ2-5; tentative D call: TRBD2 (7 bases). The CDR3 sequence is 14 residues long. CDR1 and CDR2 (germline): MNHEY, SVGAGI. V lost 2 bases and J 3 bases, leaving 10 bases between the germline ends. The CDR3 region has the DNA TGTGCCAGCAGTTACGGGGAGGGGGAAGAGACCCAGTACTTC. It yields the protein CASSYGEGEETQYF.

The chain is built from TRBV2 and TRBJ2-5; D perhaps matches TRBD1 (6 bases). The CDR3 length is 15 residues. Between the trimmed V and J ends, which lost 3 bases and 3 bases, there was a span of 14 bases. Per germline, CDR1 SNHLY and CDR2 FYNNEI. CDR3 coding DNA: TGTGCCAGCAGTGACTCCGGGACACTTGAAGAGACCCAGTACTTC. It encodes CASSDSGTLEETQYF.

The chain combines TRBV25-1 with TRBJ2-7, with D tentatively TRBD2 (7 bases). This CDR3 spans 14 amino acids. V gave up 4 bases and J gave up 2 bases, with 12 bases separating them. Germline V lookup: CDR1 MGHDK, CDR2 SYGVNS. Written as DNA, the CDR3 is TGTGCCAGCAGTGCGGGGGGCCTTACCTACGAGCAGTACTTC. Translating gives CASSAGGLTYEQYF.

The rearrangement uses TRBV28 and TRBJ2-3; 10 nucleotides line up with TRBD2. Germline V gene lookup returns CDR1 MDHEN and CDR2 SYDVKM. J lost 2 bases, V lost 4 bases, and 6 bases had no gene match. CDR3 length: 16 amino acids. The CDR3 region has the DNA TGTGCCAGCAGTTATCGGACTAGCGGAAACACAGATACGCAGTATTTT. It encodes CASSYRTSGNTDTQYF.

This sequence joins TRBV23-1 and TRBJ2-2; a possible D gene is TRBD2 (7 bases). TRBV23-1 is an ORF; its function is uncertain. The CDR3 is made up of 19 amino acids. V lost 0 bases and J 3 bases, leaving 20 bases between the germline ends. CDR3 sequence (DNA): TGCGCCAGCAGTCAATCGGGGGGGCGGCGTTACTGGGACACCGGGGAGCTGTTTTTT. It encodes CASSQSGGRRYWDTGELFF.

The J gene is TRBJ1-1, the V gene TRBV27, with no clear D. Between the trimmed V and J ends, which lost 4 bases and 4 bases, there was a span of 19 bases. Germline lookup yields CDR1 MNHEY and CDR2 SMNVEV (reference sequence). The CDR3 contains 16 residues. The CDR3 bases are TGTGCCAGCAGTTCTCCCCTGACGGAAGGGAGCACTGAAGCTTTCTTT. Translated, it gives CASSSPLTEGSTEAFF.

V is TRBV5-6 and J is TRBJ2-1, with 8 bases lining up with TRBD2. Germline loops: CDR1 SGHDT, CDR2 YYEEEE. The CDR3 length is 16 residues. Germline trimming cut 1 base from V and 8 bases from J; bases unmatched to any gene: 11. CDR3 coding DNA: TGTGCCAGCAGCTTGTACGGGACTAGTGCCCGCCATGAGCAGTTCTTC. The encoded protein is CASSLYGTSARHEQFF.

This clonotype was detected only once. The CDR3 DNA follows: TGTGCCAGCAGCGCCGGGACTAGCGGGAGCGAAGAGACCCAGTACTTC. It is translated as CASSAGTSGSEETQYF. J is TRBJ2-5 and V is TRBV13; TRBD2 matches at 14 bases. The V gene's germline CDR1 is PRHDT and CDR2 FYEKMQ (reference sequence). The CDR3 is made up of 16 amino acids. J was trimmed by 3 bases and V by 5 bases; bases with no gene match: 5.

The gene calls are TRBV19 and TRBJ2-7; 7 bases line up with TRBD1. CDR1 is LNHDA, CDR2 SQIVND, per germline (reference sequence). The CDR3 has 13 residues. V lost 4 bases and J lost 4; bases outside the gene matches: 4. CDR3 sequence (DNA): TGTGCCAGTAGTACCGGGACAGTATACGAGCAGTACTTC. It yields the protein CASSTGTVYEQYF.

The chain employs TRBV5-5 and TRBJ1-2; 10 bases fit TRBD1. The germline V gene encodes CDR1 SGHKS and CDR2 YYEKEE (reference sequence). The ends lost 4 bases at V and 8 bases at J; junction bases unmatched: 20. The CDR3 is made up of 18 amino acids. This CDR3 is CASSPTIRLDRGSGGYTF. The CDR3 coding sequence is TGTGCCAGCAGCCCTACTATACGCCTGGACAGGGGGTCTGGCGGCTACACCTTC.

The chain joins TRBV20-1 to TRBJ2-1; D tentatively reads TRBD1 or TRBD2 (6 bases each). This CDR3 is built from 17 residues. Germline CDR1 is DFQATT and CDR2 is SNEGSKA (reference sequence). The germline V and J ends were trimmed by 3 bases and 5 bases, with 23 bases remaining between them. In DNA form, the CDR3 reads TGCAGTGCTAGGTCCAGGGGACCCGCGGGACGGGACAATGAGCAGTTCTTC. It encodes CSARSRGPAGRDNEQFF.

The V and J genes are TRBV20-1 and TRBJ1-1; no firm D call. This CDR3 spans 12 amino acids. V dropped 5 bases and J dropped 0 bases, with 7 bases sitting between them. Germline V gene lookup returns CDR1 DFQATT and CDR2 SNEGSKA (reference sequence). The CDR3 bases are TGCAGTGCTTCCGCCTTGAACACTGAAGCTTTCTTT. Protein product: CSASALNTEAFF.

The chain couples TRBV2 to TRBJ2-1; a possible D gene is TRBD2 (6 bases). The CDR3 totals 15 residues. Germline CDR1 and CDR2: SNHLY and FYNNEI. The ends were cut back, 0 bases at V and 5 bases at J, with 11 bases in the middle. CDR3 sequence (DNA): TGTGCCAGCAGTGAAGCTTCGGACTACAACAATGAGCAGTTCTTC. It specifies CASSEASDYNNEQFF.

The rearrangement joins TRBV7-8 to TRBJ2-4; D ambiguous. Germline-derived CDR1 and CDR2 are SGHVS and FQNEAQ. Trimming took 5 bases from V and 9 from J, leaving 17 bases between them. This CDR3 has 14 amino acids. The DNA of the CDR3 is TGTGCCAGCAGCCCCCGGGTGGGGATAGGCATTCAGTACTTC. Amino acids: CASSPRVGIGIQYF.

DNA for the CDR3: TGTGCCAGCAGTGAGGGATTTGTTTACGAGCAGTACTTC. Translation gives CASSEGFVYEQYF. This rearrangement joins TRBV2 to TRBJ2-7; D remains ambiguous. The CDR3 sequence is 13 residues long. CDR1 and CDR2 from the germline V gene are SNHLY and FYNNEI. The V end lost 3 bases, the J end lost 4 bases, and 10 bases lay between the germline ends.

The chain couples TRBV5-1 to TRBJ2-7; 8 bases align to TRBD1. Germline assignment: CDR1 SGHRS and CDR2 YFSETQ. The CDR3 covers 13 residues. Unmatched junction bases numbered 3, after V lost 2 bases and J lost 5 bases. CDR3 sequence reads: CASSLNRGDEQYF. The CDR3 DNA sequence: TGCGCCAGCAGCTTAAACAGGGGGGACGAGCAGTACTTC.

The chain couples TRBV6-5 to TRBJ2-2; D is uncertain. V was shortened by 3 bases and J by 5 bases, with 10 bases between the two germline ends. CDR1 is MNHEY and CDR2 is SVGAGI in the germline V gene. The CDR3 has 14 residues. In DNA, the CDR3 is TGTGCCAGCAGTTATTCCGTATATACCGGGGAGCTGTTTTTT. Its protein is CASSYSVYTGELFF.

This clonotype was counted a single time. The chain joins TRBV28 to TRBJ1-5; 10 bases line up with TRBD1. V dropped 6 bases and J dropped 4; count of bases not matched to a gene: 9. The CDR3 is 16 amino acids. Germline loops: CDR1 MDHEN, CDR2 SYDVKM. CDR3 in amino acids: CASSPSEGQGNQPQHF. CDR3 bases: TGTGCCAGCAGCCCTAGTGAGGGACAGGGGAATCAGCCCCAGCATTTT.

The chain joins TRBV6-5 to TRBJ1-6; 7 nucleotides line up with TRBD1. Germline V gives CDR1 MNHEY, CDR2 SVGAGI. The CDR3 consists of 15 residues. V lost 5 bases, J lost 9 bases, and 10 bases stayed unmatched. The CDR3 DNA follows: TGTGCCAGCAGTCCCACGGACAGGAGGAGTTCACCCCTCCACTTT. The encoded protein is CASSPTDRRSSPLHF.

The rearrangement links TRBV2 to TRBJ2-3; 8 bases map to TRBD2. The CDR3 extends over 16 amino acids. From germline, CDR1 is SNHLY and CDR2 FYNNEI. Trimming took 8 bases from V and 1 from J; bases not matched to a gene: 11. CDR3 residues: CASHQRGPKGTDTQYF. In DNA form, the CDR3 reads TGTGCCAGCCACCAGCGGGGGCCTAAGGGCACAGATACGCAGTATTTT.

The chain carries TRBV29-1 and TRBJ2-3; 9 positions match TRBD2. The germline gives CDR1 SQVTM, CDR2 ANQGSEA. The J segment lost 2 bases and the V segment lost 0 bases, leaving 6 bases of the junction unmatched. The CDR3 sequence is 16 residues long. CDR3 sequence reads: CSVEDRSGGSTDTQYF. The DNA of the CDR3 is TGCAGCGTTGAAGATCGGAGCGGGGGGTCCACAGATACGCAGTATTTT.

This clonotype was picked up one time. The V gene is TRBV6-4, the J gene TRBJ1-1; D is unclear. V lost 6 bases to trimming and J lost 0 bases, with 8 bases between them. CDR1 and CDR2 from the germline V gene are MRHNA and SNTAGT. There are 13 residues in the CDR3. As DNA, the CDR3 is TGTGCCAGCAGGGCTCAGTTGAACACTGAAGCTTTCTTT. Translating gives CASRAQLNTEAFF.

The rearrangement uses TRBV3-1 and TRBJ2-1; 9 positions match TRBD2. The CDR3 length is 19 residues. The germline CDR1 and CDR2 sequences are LGHDT and YNNKEL (reference sequence). The junction had 11 bases not matched to a gene; V was cut back by 1 base and J by 1 base. The CDR3 region has the DNA TGTGCCAGCAGCCAAGTCCTAGCGGGACCTTTACTTTCCTACAATGAGCAGTTCTTC. Translating it yields CASSQVLAGPLLSYNEQFF.

This clonotype was seen once. The V call is TRBV5-1, the J call TRBJ2-7; the D is unclear. This CDR3 is built from 15 residues. Per germline, CDR1 SGHRS and CDR2 YFSETQ. The V end lost 4 bases, the J end lost 6 bases, and 20 bases lay between the germline ends. The CDR3 sequence is CASSPEAQGLSEQYF. The CDR3 nucleotides read TGCGCCAGCAGCCCAGAGGCCCAAGGGTTATCCGAGCAGTACTTC. The entire variable domain, with the rest obtained from reference TRBV5-1 and TRBJ2-7, is as follows: KAGVTQTPRYLIKTRGQQVTLSCSPISGHRSVSWYQQTPGQGLQFLFEYFSETQRNKGNFPGRFSGRQFSNSRSEMNVSTLELGDSALYLCASSPEAQGLSEQYFGPGTRLTVT.

The chain combines TRBV3-1 with TRBJ1-5; a possible D gene is TRBD1 (5 bases). The CDR3 sequence is 15 residues long. Trimming cost V 2 bases and J 1 base, with 9 bases left between them. Germline-derived CDR1 and CDR2 are LGHDT and YNNKEL (reference sequence). The CDR3 sequence is CASSQLRDSNQPQHF. For the CDR3, the DNA is TGTGCCAGCAGCCAACTCCGGGACAGCAATCAGCCCCAGCATTTT.